What follows are 21 T cell receptor beta chains derived from one specimen sequenced in a study of molecular identifiers for immune sequencing clone quantification. TCRdb processed the PCR reads anew with MiXCR; each CDR3 protein has one entry. The table includes 97,000 or so distinct CDR3 sequences, 30% to 35% detected once. The sequenced sample was naive CD8+ T cells from blood, with Jurkat cell RNA spiked in. Stated subset: FACS-sorted CD8+CD4-CCR7+CD45RA+ naive T cells. These receptors all stem from a human donor in good health. Some libraries in this study had Jurkat cell RNA spiked in.

This clonotype was found a few times. The chain recombines TRBV18 with TRBJ2-3; 9 nucleotides line up with TRBD1. Trimming took 3 bases from V and 2 from J; bases not matched to a gene: 3. The V gene's germline CDR1 is KGHSH and CDR2 LQKENI. This CDR3 contains 15 residues. This CDR3 is CASSPDRGTTDTQYF. CDR3 DNA: TGTGCCAGCTCACCGGACAGGGGAACCACAGATACGCAGTATTTT.

This clonotype has a handful of counts. The chain combines TRBV25-1 with TRBJ2-6; no definite D call. V shed 0 bases and J shed 0 bases, with 6 bases lying between them. Germline assignment: CDR1 MGHDK and CDR2 SYGVNS. This CDR3 comprises 16 residues. The CDR3: CASSEYKVSGANVLTF. CDR3 bases: TGTGCCAGCAGTGAATATAAGGTCTCTGGGGCCAACGTCCTGACTTTC.

The rearrangement links TRBV6-5 to TRBJ1-5, with TRBD1 matching 7 bases. The CDR3 extends over 15 amino acids. V lost 2 bases, J lost 6 bases, and 7 bases stayed unmatched. Germline V gene lookup returns CDR1 MNHEY and CDR2 SVGAGI. Written as DNA, the CDR3 is TGTGCCAGCAGTTACGGAGGGGGCGTGGGTCAGCCCCAGCATTTT. It yields the protein CASSYGGGVGQPQHF.

The V call is TRBV28, the J call TRBJ2-7; D is tentatively TRBD1 or TRBD2 (5 bases each). In germline, CDR1 is MDHEN, CDR2 SYDVKM. This CDR3 comprises 12 residues. Deletions cut 10 bases from V and 3 bases from J, with 13 bases between. This chain's CDR3 is CATGATHYEQYF. In DNA, the CDR3 is TGTGCCACCGGGGCTACCCACTACGAGCAGTACTTC.

The V gene is TRBV4-2, the J gene TRBJ2-7; either TRBD1 or TRBD2 may supply D (5 bases each). Germline V gene lookup returns CDR1 LGHNA and CDR2 YNFKEQ. The CDR3 totals 14 residues. Trimming removed 4 bases at V and 0 bases at J, with 10 bases between. For the CDR3, the DNA is TGTGCCAGCAGCCTCGTCGGGACCTCCTACGAGCAGTACTTC. Translation: CASSLVGTSYEQYF.

This clonotype was seen a few times. This sequence joins TRBV12-3 or TRBV12-4 and TRBJ2-7, with 10 bases that match TRBD2. This CDR3 has 13 amino acids. With V trimmed by 4 bases and J by 5 bases, 2 bases remained unmatched. The DNA of the CDR3 is TGTGCCAGCAGTTCGGGACTAGCGCACGAGCAGTACTTC. This codes for CASSSGLAHEQYF.

To note about this clonotype: One junction end disagrees with the germline gene, perhaps due to a read error. V usage is TRBV7-2 and J usage is TRBJ2-7, with 8 bases fitting TRBD2. CDR1 and CDR2 (germline): SGHTA, FQGNSA. CDR3 length equals 15 residues. The CDR3 region is CASSLGFGTRAEQHF. The CDR3 nucleotides read TGTGCCAGCAGCTTAGGGTTCGGGACTAGGGCCGAGCAGCACTTC.

On this clonotype: A much larger clone lies a single base off, so this may be a read error. The chain employs TRBV6-5 and TRBJ1-1, with D hard to call. The germline V gene has CDR1 MNHEY and CDR2 SVGAGI. The CDR3 has 13 residues. The CDR3 sequence is CASSYRRNTEAIF. The CDR3 DNA reads as TGTGCCAGCAGTTATCGAAGGAACACTGAAGCTATCTTT.

This clonotype was observed a handful of times. J is TRBJ2-5 and V is TRBV9; TRBD1 matches 8 bases. CDR1 is SGDLS, CDR2 YYNGEE, per germline. Trimming cost V 0 bases and J 5 bases; bases outside gene matches: 3. This CDR3 has 14 residues. CDR3 region: CASSVGQGAETQYF. The CDR3, as DNA: TGTGCCAGCAGCGTAGGGCAGGGGGCCGAGACCCAGTACTTC.

The chain couples TRBV5-1 to TRBJ2-1; TRBD2 matches 11 bases. The CDR3 is 15 residues long. Unmatched junction bases numbered 6, after V lost 5 bases and J lost 5 bases. Germline values: CDR1 SGHRS, CDR2 YFSETQ. CDR3 in amino acids: CASRLAGGPNNEQFF. The CDR3 bases are TGCGCCAGCAGATTAGCGGGAGGGCCGAACAATGAGCAGTTCTTC.

A word on this clonotype: Possible read error: a much larger clone is one base away. The V and J genes are TRBV7-9 and TRBJ2-7, with D hard to call. This CDR3 comprises 8 residues. Germline V gene data show CDR1 as SEHNR and CDR2 as FQNEAQ (reference sequence). Trimming left V 8 bases short and J 13 bases short, with 9 bases between. CDR3 loop: CASRPDYF. The CDR3 DNA sequence: TGTGCCAGCCGCCCGGACTACTTC.

Only a few counts were recorded for this clonotype. The chain carries TRBV11-2 and TRBJ2-4; no definite D call. CDR3 size: 13 residues. The germline CDR1 and CDR2 sequences are SGHAT and FQNNGV. The V end lost 5 bases, the J end lost 4 bases, and 9 bases lay between the germline ends. CDR3 nucleotide sequence: TGTGCCAGCAGCCCCGCACGGAAAAACATTCAGTACTTC. Translation: CASSPARKNIQYF.

This clonotype appeared a few times. A much larger clone differs by one base, so this may be a read error. The rearrangement joins TRBV29-1 to TRBJ1-1; D gene ambiguous. Germline values: CDR1 SQVTM, CDR2 ANQGSEA. The CDR3 has 15 residues. The CDR3 nucleotides are TGCGGCGGATCGGGCGGCCGGAGAATGAACACTGAAGCTTTCTTT. It encodes CGGSGGRRMNTEAFF.

The J gene is TRBJ1-2, the V gene TRBV24-1, with TRBD1 as a possible D gene (5 bases). V shed 4 bases and J shed 0 bases, with 8 bases lying between them. Germline CDR1 is KGHDR and CDR2 is SFDVKD. This CDR3 has 14 amino acids. CDR3 sequence reads: CATSDRETNYGYTF. DNA of the CDR3: TGTGCCACCAGTGACAGGGAAACTAACTATGGCTACACCTTC.

On this clonotype: The junction and the germline gene differ at one end; a read error may be behind it. The V and J genes are TRBV7-2 and TRBJ2-7; D unresolved. CDR3 size: 15 residues. Germline loops: CDR1 SGHTA, CDR2 FQGNSA. CDR3 sequence: CVSSLSTDPAYEQYF. CDR3 sequence (DNA): TGTGTCAGCAGCTTATCCACGGACCCAGCCTACGAGCAGTACTTC.

This sequence joins TRBV11-2 and TRBJ2-2, with D uncertain. From germline, CDR1 is SGHAT and CDR2 FQNNGV. The V end lost 8 bases, the J end lost 0 bases, and 4 bases lay between the germline ends. CDR3 size: 12 residues. CDR3 in amino acids: CASPTNTGELFF. For the CDR3, the DNA is TGTGCCAGCCCCACGAACACCGGGGAGCTGTTTTTT. Together with reference TRBV11-2 and TRBJ2-2, the CDR3 gives the full variable domain: EAGVAQSPRYKIIEKRQSVAFWCNPISGHATLYWYQQILGQGPKLLIQFQNNGVVDDSQLPKDRFSAERLKGVDSTLKIQPAKLEDSAVYLCASPTNTGELFFGEGSRLTVL.

This clonotype was seen only a few times. The chain carries TRBV27 and TRBJ1-2; TRBD1 might be the D (6 bases). Trimming shortened V by 2 bases and J by 8 bases, and 12 bases separated the two germline ends. The germline V gene encodes CDR1 MNHEY and CDR2 SMNVEV (reference sequence). This CDR3 has 13 residues. The CDR3: CASSLGQGTGYTF. As DNA, the CDR3 is TGTGCCAGCAGTTTAGGGCAGGGGACCGGCTACACCTTC.

The chain carries TRBV7-9 and TRBJ2-7; D may be TRBD1 or TRBD2 (6 bases each). The CDR3 consists of 13 residues. V was pared by 5 bases and J by 3 bases, with 11 bases between. Germline V CDR1 and CDR2: SEHNR, FQNEAQ (reference sequence). CDR3 in amino acids: CASSIRGHYEQYF. CDR3 nucleotide sequence: TGTGCCAGCAGCATCCGGGGGCACTACGAGCAGTACTTC.

In the case of this clonotype: The junction departs from the called germline gene at one end, perhaps through a read error. The rearrangement links TRBV6-6 to TRBJ2-5; D gene uncertain. CDR1 is MNHNY, CDR2 SVGAGI, per germline (reference sequence). The CDR3 length is 13 residues. CDR3 region: CASSYGLQETQNF. CDR3 bases: TGTGCCAGCAGCTACGGCCTCCAAGAGACCCAGAACTTC.

Note on this clonotype: This sequence may be a read error, since a much larger clone differs from it by one base. The chain is built from TRBV7-6 and TRBJ2-6; TRBD2 is a possible D gene (5 bases). This CDR3 contains 15 residues. Germline V CDR1 and CDR2: SGHVS, FNYEAQ. The CDR3 DNA is TGTGCCAGCAGCTTAGTGAGGGTTGGGGTCAACGTCCTGACTTTC. This encodes CASSLVRVGVNVLTF.

Only a few counts were recorded for this clonotype. The chain uses TRBV4-3 and TRBJ2-7; the match to TRBD1 covers 12 bases. Germline assignment: CDR1 LGHNA and CDR2 YSLEER. Trimming removed 3 bases from V and 5 bases from J; junction bases left unmatched: 5. The CDR3 spans 15 residues. CDR3 sequence: CASSQLGQGADEQYF. The DNA for the CDR3 is TGCGCCAGCAGCCAGTTGGGACAGGGGGCGGACGAGCAGTACTTC.